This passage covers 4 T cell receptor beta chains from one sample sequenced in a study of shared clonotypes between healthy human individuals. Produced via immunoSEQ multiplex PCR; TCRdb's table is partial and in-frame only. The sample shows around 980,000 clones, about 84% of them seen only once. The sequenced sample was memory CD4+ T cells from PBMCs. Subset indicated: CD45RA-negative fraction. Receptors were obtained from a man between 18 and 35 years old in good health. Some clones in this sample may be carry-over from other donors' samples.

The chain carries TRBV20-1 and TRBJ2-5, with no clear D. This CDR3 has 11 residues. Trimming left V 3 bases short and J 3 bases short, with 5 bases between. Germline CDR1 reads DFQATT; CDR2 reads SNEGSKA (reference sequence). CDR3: CSASAKETQYF. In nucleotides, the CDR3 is TGCAGTGCTAGTGCCAAAGAGACCCAGTACTTC.

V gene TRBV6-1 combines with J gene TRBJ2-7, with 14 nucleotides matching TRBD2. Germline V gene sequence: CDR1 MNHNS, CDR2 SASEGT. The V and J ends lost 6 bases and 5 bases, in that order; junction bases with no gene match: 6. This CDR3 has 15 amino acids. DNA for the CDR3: TGTGCCAGCAGCCTGGGACTAGCGGGAGCTCACGAGCAGTACTTC. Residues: CASSLGLAGAHEQYF.

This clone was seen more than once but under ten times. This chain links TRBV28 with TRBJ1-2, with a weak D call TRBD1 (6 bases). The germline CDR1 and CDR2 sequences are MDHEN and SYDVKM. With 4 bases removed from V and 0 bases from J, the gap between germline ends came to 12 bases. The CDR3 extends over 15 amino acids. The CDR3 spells CASSSQGSANYGYTF. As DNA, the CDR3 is TGTGCCAGCAGTTCCCAGGGGTCCGCTAACTATGGCTACACCTTC.

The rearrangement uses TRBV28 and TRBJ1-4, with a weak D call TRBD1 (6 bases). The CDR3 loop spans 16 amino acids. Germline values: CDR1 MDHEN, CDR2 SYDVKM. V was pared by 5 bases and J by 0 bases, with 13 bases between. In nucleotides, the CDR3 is TGTGCCAGCAGTGACCCCCGGGGGCCAACTAATGAAAAACTGTTTTTT. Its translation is CASSDPRGPTNEKLFF. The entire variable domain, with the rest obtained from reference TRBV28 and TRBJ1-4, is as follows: DVKVTQSSRYLVKRTGEKVFLECVQDMDHENMFWYRQDPGLGLRLIYFSYDVKMKEKGDIPEGYSVSREKKERFSLILESASTNQTSMYLCASSDPRGPTNEKLFFGSGTQLSVL.